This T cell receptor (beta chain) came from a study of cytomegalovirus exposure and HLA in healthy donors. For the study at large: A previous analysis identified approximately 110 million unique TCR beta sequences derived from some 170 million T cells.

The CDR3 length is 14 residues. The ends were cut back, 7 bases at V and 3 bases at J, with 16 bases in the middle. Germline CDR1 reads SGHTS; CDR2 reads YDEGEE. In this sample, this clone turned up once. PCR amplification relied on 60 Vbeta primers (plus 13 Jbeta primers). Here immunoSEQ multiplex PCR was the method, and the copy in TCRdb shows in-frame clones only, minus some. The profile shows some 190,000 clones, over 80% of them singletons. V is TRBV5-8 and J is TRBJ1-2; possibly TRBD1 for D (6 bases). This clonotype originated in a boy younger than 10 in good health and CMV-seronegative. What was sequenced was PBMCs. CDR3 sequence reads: CASLNRVVYYGYTF. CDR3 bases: TGTGCCAGCCTCAACAGGGTTGTGTACTATGGCTACACCTTC.